These 21 T cell receptor beta chains originate from one sample sequenced in a study of cytomegalovirus exposure and HLA in healthy donors. PCR primers comprised 60 Vbeta and 13 Jbeta primers. Data came from immunoSEQ multiplex PCR; TCRdb stores just in-frame clones and leaves some out. The sample shows 270,000 or so clones, around 86% of them seen only once. The sample was PBMCs. The receptors were sampled from a man between 35 and 55 years old in good health and CMV-seropositive.

The rearrangement joins TRBV6-6 to TRBJ2-2; 11 bases line up with TRBD1. V trimming: 0 bases; J trimming: 7 bases; junction bases outside the gene matches: 4. CDR3 length: 16 residues. CDR1 is MNHNY, CDR2 SVGAGI, per germline (reference sequence). The CDR3 DNA sequence: TGTGCCAGCAGTTACTCGCCGGGACAGGGGGACGGGGAGCTGTTTTTT. Protein: CASSYSPGQGDGELFF.

The rearrangement uses TRBV7-6 and TRBJ2-5; perhaps TRBD1 as D (6 bases). The J call is doubtful: the DNA matches TRBJ2-7 better. There are 16 residues in the CDR3. Germline-derived CDR1 and CDR2 are SGHVS and FNYEAQ. The CDR3 DNA reads TGTGCCAGCAGCTCCCCCCGGACAGCGGTCCCCCACGAGCAGTACTTC. Residues: CASSSPRTAVPHEQYF.

The genes are TRBV27 and TRBJ1-5, with D unclear. V was pared by 6 bases and J by 4 bases, with 16 bases between. CDR3 size: 15 residues. CDR1 and CDR2 from the germline V gene are MNHEY and SMNVEV (reference sequence). This CDR3 is CASRGEGTVNQPQHF. CDR3 in DNA: TGTGCCAGCAGGGGAGAGGGAACCGTAAATCAGCCCCAGCATTTT.

The genes are TRBV29-1 and TRBJ2-7, with 8 bases matching TRBD2. The CDR3 loop spans 13 amino acids. CDR1 and CDR2 (germline): SQVTM, ANQGSEA. The trim removed 7 bases at V and 7 bases at J, leaving 12 bases unmatched. The chain's CDR3 is CSGGTSGDGEQYF. In DNA form, the CDR3 reads TGCAGCGGAGGCACTAGCGGAGATGGGGAGCAGTACTTC.

The chain has TRBV11-2 and TRBJ2-5, with TRBD1 identical over 7 bases. The CDR3 totals 14 residues. The V gene end was trimmed by 4 bases and the J gene end by 5 bases; junction bases not matched to a gene: 7. Germline CDR1 SGHAT, CDR2 FQNNGV. CDR3 nucleotide sequence: TGTGCCAGCAGCTCCCGGACAGGTTGGGAGACCCAGTACTTC. It codes for CASSSRTGWETQYF.

This clone was counted a few times. CDR3 nucleotides: TGCGCCAGCAGCCACACTGGGGCCAACGTCCTGACTTTC. Encoded protein: CASSHTGANVLTF. The chain employs TRBV4-1 and TRBJ2-6; no definite D call. Germline V gene sequence: CDR1 MGHRA, CDR2 YSYEKL. Trimming took off 3 bases at V and 2 bases at J, with 2 bases between the two ends. This CDR3 is built from 13 residues.

This sequence joins TRBV27 and TRBJ2-7; 7 bases match TRBD1. Germline trimming cut 5 bases from V and 0 bases from J; bases unmatched to any gene: 4. The CDR3 runs 14 residues. Germline V CDR1 and CDR2: MNHEY, SMNVEV (reference sequence). Written as DNA, the CDR3 is TGTGCCAGCAGTCGCCACAGGGGCTCCTACGAGCAGTACTTC. Protein sequence: CASSRHRGSYEQYF.

The rearrangement joins TRBV4-1 to TRBJ2-7; weak D call: TRBD1 (7 bases). Germline values: CDR1 MGHRA, CDR2 YSYEKL. Trimming removed 4 bases at V and 1 base at J, with 20 bases between. The length of the CDR3 is 17 residues. This CDR3 reads CASSPGRGLGRSYEQYF. CDR3 nucleotide sequence: TGCGCCAGCAGCCCCGGAAGGGGGCTGGGGAGGTCCTACGAGCAGTACTTC.

The chain uses TRBV10-3 and TRBJ2-7; TRBD2 matches 14 bases. V shed 4 bases, J shed 3 bases, and the junction held 2 bases outside the gene matches. Per germline, CDR1 ENHRY and CDR2 SYGVKD. The CDR3 is made up of 15 amino acids. CDR3 region: CAISGGTSGSYEQYF. CDR3 nucleotides: TGTGCCATCAGTGGCGGGACTAGCGGGAGCTACGAGCAGTACTTC.

V gene TRBV7-9 combines with J gene TRBJ1-2; 8 nucleotides match TRBD1. J was trimmed by 1 base and V by 5 bases; bases with no gene match: 18. This CDR3 contains 19 residues. The germline gives CDR1 SEHNR, CDR2 FQNEAQ (reference sequence). The CDR3 reads CASSHLSIEQGGDNYGYTF. The CDR3 coding sequence is TGTGCCAGCAGCCACCTTTCGATTGAACAGGGGGGAGATAACTATGGCTACACCTTC.

Only a few counts were recorded for this clone. This chain links TRBV5-1 with TRBJ1-1; maybe TRBD1 (5 bases). V was shortened by 1 base and J by 2 bases, with 15 bases between the two germline ends. Germline V gene sequence: CDR1 SGHRS, CDR2 YFSETQ. This CDR3 comprises 16 residues. The CDR3 nucleotides read TGCGCCAGCAGCTTGCGTTCGGGGGAGCTTAACACTGAAGCTTTCTTT. Translating gives CASSLRSGELNTEAFF.

CDR3 sequence (DNA): TGTGCCAGCAGTTACTCGGACAGGGACAATGAGCAGTTCTTC. This gives the protein CASSYSDRDNEQFF. This rearrangement joins TRBV6-6 to TRBJ2-1; TRBD1 matches 8 bases. Germline assignment: CDR1 MNHNY and CDR2 SVGAGI (reference sequence). Trimming cost V 0 bases and J 5 bases; bases outside gene matches: 0. The CDR3 extends over 14 amino acids.

This chain links TRBV29-1 with TRBJ2-1, with 8 bases fitting TRBD2. The CDR3 loop spans 14 amino acids. With V trimmed by 3 bases and J by 5 bases, 6 bases remained unmatched. Germline V gene lookup returns CDR1 SQVTM and CDR2 ANQGSEA. The CDR3: CSVDPLAGHNEQFF. DNA for the CDR3: TGCAGCGTTGACCCCCTAGCGGGCCACAATGAGCAGTTCTTC.

The CDR3 spells CASSYVGGRYEQYF. CDR3 nucleotide sequence: TGTGCCAGCAGTTACGTCGGGGGGCGGTACGAGCAGTACTTC. V and J are TRBV28 and TRBJ2-7; TRBD2 is a possible D gene (7 bases). Trimming removed 4 bases at V and 4 bases at J, with 14 bases between. Per the germline V gene, CDR1 is MDHEN and CDR2 is SYDVKM. CDR3 length equals 14 residues.

The V call is TRBV27, the J call TRBJ1-2; the D gene is possibly TRBD1 (5 bases). The CDR3 totals 16 residues. Trimming left V 5 bases short and J 3 bases short, with 19 bases between. The V gene's germline CDR1 is MNHEY and CDR2 SMNVEV (reference sequence). The CDR3 DNA is TGTGCCAGCAGTACCTATACTGGGGGGTCTGACTATGGCTACACCTTC. It is translated as CASSTYTGGSDYGYTF.

V gene TRBV18 combines with J gene TRBJ1-3; 7 bases map to TRBD1. The junction had 5 bases not matched to a gene; V was cut back by 0 bases and J by 3 bases. Germline CDR1 and CDR2: KGHSH and LQKENI. The CDR3 loop spans 16 amino acids. Written as DNA, the CDR3 is TGTGCCAGCTCACCACCGTCGGGGACAGTTGGAAACACCATATATTTT. Translating gives CASSPPSGTVGNTIYF.

A few counts support this clone. This chain joins TRBV2 and TRBJ2-3; 10 bases match TRBD2. CDR3 length: 18 amino acids. After removal of 6 bases from V and 6 bases from J, the junction contained 18 bases not matched to a gene. CDR1 and CDR2 (germline): SNHLY, FYNNEI. The CDR3 bases are TGTGCCAGCAGCCCCTCTAGAGTAGCGGGAGGTTGGTCTGATACGCAGTATTTT. Translating gives CASSPSRVAGGWSDTQYF.

As for this clone: The junction departs from germline at one end; a sequencing error may be responsible. This rearrangement joins TRBV7-9 to TRBJ1-1, with TRBD1 as a possible D gene (6 bases). Germline V lookup: CDR1 SEHNR, CDR2 FQNEAQ (reference sequence). The CDR3 has 13 amino acids. CDR3 amino acids: CSSSFDRTTEAFF. In nucleotides, the CDR3 is TGTTCCAGCAGTTTTGACAGGACCACTGAAGCTTTCTTT. Drawing the rest from reference TRBV7-9 and TRBJ1-1, the complete variable domain is DTGVSQNPRHKITKRGQNVTFRCDPISEHNRLYWYRQTLGQGPEFLTYFQNEAQLEKSRLLSDRFSAERPKGSFSTLEIQRTEQGDSAMYLCSSSFDRTTEAFFGQGTRLTVV.

The CDR3 sequence is CASRPIPLGAAEQFF. CDR3 coding DNA: TGTGCCAGTAGACCCATCCCCCTAGGGGCAGCGGAGCAGTTCTTC. This rearrangement joins TRBV19 to TRBJ2-1; tentatively, D is TRBD1 (5 bases). This CDR3 spans 15 amino acids. V was cut by 6 bases and J by 10 bases, with 22 bases left in between. CDR1 is LNHDA, CDR2 SQIVND, per germline (reference sequence).

V is TRBV7-9 and J is TRBJ1-1; no definite D call. Germline CDR1 SEHNR, CDR2 FQNEAQ (reference sequence). The length of the CDR3 is 15 residues. V shed 4 bases and J shed 8 bases, with 20 bases lying between them. CDR3 DNA sequence: TGTGCCAGCAGCTCCCTCGGCGGGTCTTTGACAGAAGCTTTCTTT. It encodes CASSSLGGSLTEAFF.

The chain uses TRBV4-3 and TRBJ1-2, with D uncertain. Germline V gene lookup returns CDR1 LGHNA and CDR2 YSLEER. CDR3 length: 18 residues. Trimming took off 1 base at V and 0 bases at J, with 18 bases between the two ends. CDR3 residues: CASSQVSGENNANYGYTF. The CDR3 region has the DNA TGCGCCAGCAGCCAAGTCAGCGGAGAAAACAATGCTAACTATGGCTACACCTTC.